This T cell receptor beta chain originates from a study of spatial heterogeneity in lung cancer. Study-level information: Each unique TCR and UMI combination was seen more than ten times on average in raw reads.

This clonotype has ten or more counts. Regarding time point: sample taken at primary tumor resection. Patients with untreated early-stage non-small cell lung cancer, numbering 72, were the donors. Whole RNA, isolated from tumor, nontumor lung or frozen PBMC, was sequenced without prior sorting. TCRdb reanalysed the 5' RACE reads using MiXCR and keeps one entry per CDR3 protein. The sample has tens of thousands of distinct CDR3 sequences, about 7.2% seen once. The CDR3 spans 12 residues. Trimming shortened V by 5 bases and J by 3 bases, and 5 bases separated the two germline ends. Germline CDR1 and CDR2: MDHEN and SYDVKM.

This sample comprised PBMCs, obtained at surgery. The V gene is TRBV28, the J gene TRBJ1-5; D gene unclear. The source is a female donor with early-stage non-small cell lung cancer. The CDR3 sequence is CASSTYNQPQHF. The DNA of the CDR3 is TGTGCCAGCAGTACCTACAATCAGCCCCAGCATTTT.